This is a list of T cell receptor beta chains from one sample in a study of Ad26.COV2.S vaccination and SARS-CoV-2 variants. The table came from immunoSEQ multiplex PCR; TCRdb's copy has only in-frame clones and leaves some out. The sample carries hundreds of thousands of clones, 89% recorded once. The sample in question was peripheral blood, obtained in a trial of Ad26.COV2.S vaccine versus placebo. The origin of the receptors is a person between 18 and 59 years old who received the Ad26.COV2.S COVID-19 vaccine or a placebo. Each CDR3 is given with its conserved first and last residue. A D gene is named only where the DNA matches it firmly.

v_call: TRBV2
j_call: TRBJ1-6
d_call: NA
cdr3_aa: CASSEAPPGQNNSPLHF
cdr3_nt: TGTGCCAGCAGTGAGGCCCCACCGGGACAAAATAATTCACCCCTCCACTTT

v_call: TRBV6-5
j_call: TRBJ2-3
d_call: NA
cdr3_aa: CASSYRTADTQYF
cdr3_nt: TGTGCCAGCAGTTATCGGACGGCAGATACGCAGTATTTT

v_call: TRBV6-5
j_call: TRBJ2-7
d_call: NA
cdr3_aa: CASGQTYEQYF
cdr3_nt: TGTGCCAGCGGGCAGACCTACGAGCAGTACTTC

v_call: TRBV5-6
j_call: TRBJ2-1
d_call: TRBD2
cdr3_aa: CASSVTSGEQFF
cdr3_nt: TGTGCCAGCAGCGTCACTAGCGGTGAGCAGTTCTTC

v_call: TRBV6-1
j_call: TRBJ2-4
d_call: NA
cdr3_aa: CASSEDSRVAKNIQYF
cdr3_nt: TGTGCCAGCAGTGAGGATAGCCGGGTAGCCAAAAACATTCAGTACTTC

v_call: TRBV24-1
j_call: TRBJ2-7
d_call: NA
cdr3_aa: CATSVTRGAEQYF
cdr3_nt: TGTGCCACCAGTGTGACGAGGGGGGCCGAGCAGTACTTC

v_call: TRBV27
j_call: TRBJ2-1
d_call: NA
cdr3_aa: CASSSVLLGRNEQFF
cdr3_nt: TGTGCCAGCAGTTCAGTCCTGTTGGGGCGCAATGAGCAGTTCTTC

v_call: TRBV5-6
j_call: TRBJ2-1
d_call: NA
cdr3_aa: CASSLKGGTAYNEQFF
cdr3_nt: TGTGCCAGCAGCCTAAAAGGGGGGACTGCCTACAATGAGCAGTTCTTC

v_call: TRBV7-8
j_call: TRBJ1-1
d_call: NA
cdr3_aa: CASSLVPREMNTEAFF
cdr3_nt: TGTGCCAGCAGCTTAGTCCCCAGGGAGATGAACACTGAAGCTTTCTTT

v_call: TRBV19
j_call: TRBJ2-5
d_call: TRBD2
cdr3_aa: CASSIEWVAGRETQYF
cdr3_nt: TGTGCCAGTAGTATCGAATGGGTAGCGGGGAGGGAGACCCAGTACTTC

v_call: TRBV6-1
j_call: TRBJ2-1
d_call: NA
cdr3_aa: CASSAGTRGLYNEQFF
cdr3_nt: TGTGCCAGCAGTGCTGGAACACGGGGGCTCTACAATGAGCAGTTCTTC

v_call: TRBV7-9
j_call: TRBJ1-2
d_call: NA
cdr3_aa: CASSLAFDGGSYTF
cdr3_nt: TGTGCCAGCAGCTTAGCATTCGATGGGGGTAGCTACACCTTC

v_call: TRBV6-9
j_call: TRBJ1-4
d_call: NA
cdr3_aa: CASSSQRNEKLFF
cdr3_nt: TGTGCCAGCAGTTCCCAGCGGAATGAAAAACTGTTTTTT

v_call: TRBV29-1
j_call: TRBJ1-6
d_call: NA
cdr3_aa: CSVIGRSRGNSPLHF
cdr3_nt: TGCAGCGTAATAGGACGGTCAAGGGGGAATTCACCCCTCCACTTT

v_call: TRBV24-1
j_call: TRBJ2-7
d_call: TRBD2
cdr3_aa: CATPGGREGRHEQYF
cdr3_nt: TGTGCCACCCCCGGGGGGCGGGAGGGCCGACACGAGCAGTACTTC